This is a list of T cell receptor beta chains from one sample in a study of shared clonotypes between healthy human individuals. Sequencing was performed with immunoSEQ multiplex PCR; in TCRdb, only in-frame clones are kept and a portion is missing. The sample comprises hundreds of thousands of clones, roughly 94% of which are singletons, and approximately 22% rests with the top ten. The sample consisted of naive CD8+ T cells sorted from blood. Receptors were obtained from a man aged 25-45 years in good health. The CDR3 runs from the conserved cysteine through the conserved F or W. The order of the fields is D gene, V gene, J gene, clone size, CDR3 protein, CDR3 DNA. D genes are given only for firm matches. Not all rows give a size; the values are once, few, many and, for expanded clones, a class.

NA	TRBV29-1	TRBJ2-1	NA	CSVAGHLSLSYNEQFF	TGCAGCGTTGCGGGACACCTTTCCCTCTCCTACAATGAGCAGTTCTTC
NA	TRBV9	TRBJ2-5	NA	CASTGLASETQYF	TGTGCCAGCACTGGGTTAGCATCAGAGACCCAGTACTTC
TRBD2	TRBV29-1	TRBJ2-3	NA	CSGAGDEAELTDTQYF	TGCAGCGGGGCGGGGGATGAAGCGGAACTGACAGATACGCAGTATTTT
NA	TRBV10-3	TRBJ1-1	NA	CAISQGRDTEAFF	TGTGCCATCAGCCAGGGGCGGGACACTGAAGCTTTCTTT
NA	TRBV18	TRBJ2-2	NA	CASNTSPNTGELFF	TGTGCCAGTAACACTAGCCCGAACACCGGGGAGCTGTTTTTT
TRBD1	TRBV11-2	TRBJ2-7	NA	CASSPRQGPAIRDEQYF	TGTGCCAGCAGCCCCCGACAGGGTCCAGCGATTCGGGACGAGCAGTACTTC
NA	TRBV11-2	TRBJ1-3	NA	CASSPPQGAASTIYF	TGTGCCAGCAGCCCCCCCCAGGGTGCGGCAAGCACCATATATTTT
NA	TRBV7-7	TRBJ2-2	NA	CASSFGPNTGELFF	TGTGCCAGCAGCTTCGGCCCTAACACCGGGGAGCTGTTTTTT
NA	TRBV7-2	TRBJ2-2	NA	CASSPFGRESTGELFF	TGTGCCAGCAGCCCTTTCGGAAGGGAGAGTACCGGGGAGCTGTTTTTT
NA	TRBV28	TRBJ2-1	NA	CASSLPGTRTAAYNEQFF	TGTGCCAGCAGTTTACCCGGGACTCGTACAGCGGCTTACAATGAGCAGTTCTTC
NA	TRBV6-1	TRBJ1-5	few	CASSYPGDQPQHF	TGTGCCAGCAGTTATCCAGGGGATCAGCCCCAGCATTTT
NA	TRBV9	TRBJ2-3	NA	CASSVEPLAVDTQYF	TGTGCCAGCAGCGTAGAACCATTGGCCGTCGATACGCAGTATTTT
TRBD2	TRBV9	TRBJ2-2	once	CASSVAGGVSPGELFF	TGTGCCAGCAGCGTAGCGGGGGGAGTGAGTCCCGGGGAGCTGTTTTTT